The rows below give T cell receptor beta chains drawn from one sample of a study of blood T cell repertoires in COVID-19. Only in-frame clones appear in the TCRdb table, and some are missing; sequencing was by immunoSEQ multiplex PCR. This sample carries some 250,000 clones, approximately 85% of them seen once, and the ten largest clones take 0.7% to 0.85%. Sequencing was done on a sample of peripheral blood. The receptors originated from a woman in her twenties or thirties with acute or convalescent COVID-19. Each CDR3 is given without its conserved first and last residue. D genes are given only for firm matches.

j_gene,d_gene,v_gene,CDR3aa
TRBJ1-5,TRBD1,TRBV19,ASSRDSTLFSNQPQH
TRBJ2-2,-,TRBV3-1/TRBV3-2,ASSTSSNTGELF
TRBJ1-2,TRBD1,TRBV19,ASSIQGGYGYT
TRBJ1-6,-,TRBV30,AWSTGISPLH
TRBJ2-1,TRBD2,TRBV29-1,SARTSGRPTYNEQF
TRBJ2-7,-,TRBV5-5,ASTDDGGVRQY
TRBJ2-7,-,TRBV29-1,SVRMTGAPGLHNSYEQY
TRBJ2-1,-,TRBV24-1,ATSGSANVGPLGYNEQF
TRBJ2-5,TRBD2,TRBV11-3,ASSREGGIIKTQY
TRBJ2-1,-,TRBV27,ASSSIQSRSNEQF
TRBJ2-7,-,TRBV3-1/TRBV3-2,ASSRNKEQY
TRBJ2-1,TRBD2,TRBV6-2/TRBV6-3,ASSYSIAGGPGEQF
TRBJ2-7,-,TRBV6-1,ASSEGGGPYEQY
TRBJ2-3,-,TRBV30,AGTEGHTDTQY
TRBJ2-2,TRBD2,TRBV18,ASSPSSGVGELF
TRBJ2-3,TRBD1,TRBV6-2/TRBV6-3,ASSYGRGRDTQY
TRBJ2-3,-,TRBV11-2,ASSSGTSTDTQY
TRBJ1-3,TRBD1,TRBV7-2,ASSLDRVGGNTIY
TRBJ1-5,-,TRBV11-2,ASSDQPQGPQH
TRBJ1-2,-,TRBV10-3,AISESTVIYGYT
TRBJ1-5,-,TRBV19,ASRWGRSNQPQH
TRBJ2-5,-,TRBV10-2,ASSGQPWTETQY
TRBJ1-2,-,TRBV7-9,ASSFTRGLPYGYT
TRBJ1-2,-,TRBV5-8,ASSLEAGVIYGYT
TRBJ2-2,TRBD1,TRBV27,ASSGQGFVGELF
TRBJ1-2,-,TRBV3-1/TRBV3-2,ASSQEEGAGSGYT
TRBJ2-7,TRBD2,TRBV7-8,ASSLALAGHYEQY
TRBJ1-2,-,TRBV4-3,ASSQDGRGWDGYT
TRBJ2-7,TRBD2,TRBV6-4,ASSDSSGSSYEQY
TRBJ2-5,TRBD1,TRBV4-3,ASSQGTLTGQQETQY
TRBJ2-7,-,TRBV3-1/TRBV3-2,ASSQSQRSYEQY